These T cell receptor beta chains were read from a single sample in a study of early stage breast cancer tumors. Clones were read by immunoSEQ multiplex PCR, and TCRdb kept only the in-frame ones, dropping some. The table includes about 41,000 clones, around 72% detected once. Sample: blood. Receptors originate from a person between 45 and 65 years old with breast cancer. Each CDR3 is given with its conserved first and last residue. The order of the fields is clone size, D gene, J gene, V gene, CDR3 protein, CDR3 DNA. The D gene is left open where the match is weak. The size field is filled for only some rows; it gives once, few, many or a size class.

size: NA
D: NA
J: TRBJ2-1
V: TRBV11-1
CDR3: CASSLETRSVNEQFF
DNA: TGTGCCAGCAGCTTGGAGACTAGGTCCGTCAATGAGCAGTTCTTC

size: NA
D: NA
J: TRBJ2-2
V: TRBV5-1
CDR3: CASFPRRGANTGELFF
DNA: TGCGCCAGCTTCCCACGGAGGGGAGCGAACACCGGGGAGCTGTTTTTT

size: NA
D: NA
J: TRBJ1-3
V: TRBV19
CDR3: CASSPAGVYFSGNTTYF
DNA: TGTGCCAGTAGTCCCGCCGGGGTCTACTTCTCTGGAAACACCACATATTTT

size: NA
D: NA
J: TRBJ1-4
V: TRBV27
CDR3: CASSLLGRGGEKLFF
DNA: TGTGCCAGCAGTTTATTGGGCCGCGGGGGGGAAAAACTGTTTTTT

size: NA
D: TRBD1
J: TRBJ1-1
V: TRBV9
CDR3: CASSVADRESEAFF
DNA: TGTGCCAGCAGCGTGGCGGACAGGGAGAGTGAAGCTTTCTTT

size: NA
D: TRBD1
J: TRBJ2-4
V: TRBV10-1
CDR3: CASSEGQGGNIQYF
DNA: TGCGCCAGCAGTGAGGGACAGGGTGGAAACATTCAGTACTTC

size: NA
D: NA
J: TRBJ2-5
V: TRBV5-1
CDR3: CASSLRQAGQETQYF
DNA: TGCGCCAGCAGCCTTAGGCAGGCAGGACAAGAGACCCAGTACTTC

size: NA
D: TRBD2
J: TRBJ2-1
V: TRBV7-7
CDR3: CASSILAGLGYEQFF
DNA: TGTGCTAGCAGCATTCTAGCGGGGCTGGGGTATGAGCAGTTCTTC

size: NA
D: NA
J: TRBJ1-1
V: TRBV27
CDR3: CASSLTPTGRVEAFF
DNA: TGTGCCAGCAGTTTGACCCCGACAGGTCGGGTTGAAGCTTTCTTT

size: NA
D: NA
J: TRBJ1-1
V: TRBV5-6
CDR3: CASSLGQRSEAFF
DNA: TGTGCCAGCAGCCTAGGACAGAGAAGTGAAGCTTTCTTT

size: NA
D: NA
J: TRBJ1-2
V: TRBV7-2
CDR3: CASSLSLQGDGYTF
DNA: TGTGCCAGCAGCTTAAGTCTACAGGGAGATGGCTACACCTTC

size: NA
D: NA
J: TRBJ1-1
V: TRBV19
CDR3: CASTSRGRTEAFF
DNA: TGTGCCAGTACTAGCAGGGGTCGGACTGAAGCTTTCTTT

size: NA
D: NA
J: TRBJ2-1
V: TRBV7-2
CDR3: CASSPSYGGKGNEQFF
DNA: TGTGCCAGCAGCCCCTCTTATGGGGGCAAGGGTAATGAGCAGTTCTTC

size: NA
D: NA
J: TRBJ1-2
V: TRBV6-1
CDR3: CASRQLDGYTF
DNA: TGTGCCAGCAGGCAACTAGATGGCTACACCTTC

size: NA
D: TRBD2
J: TRBJ2-3
V: TRBV12-5
CDR3: CASGPRAGDTDTQYF
DNA: TGTGCTAGTGGTCCACGAGCGGGGGACACAGATACGCAGTATTTT

size: NA
D: NA
J: TRBJ1-3
V: TRBV30
CDR3: CAWKRAGNTIYF
DNA: TGTGCCTGGAAGCGAGCGGGAAACACCATATATTTT

size: NA
D: NA
J: TRBJ2-1
V: TRBV9
CDR3: CASSPPSGHEQFF
DNA: TGTGCCAGCAGCCCCCCGTCTGGCCATGAGCAGTTCTTC

size: NA
D: NA
J: TRBJ1-6
V: TRBV27
CDR3: CASSPREGSPLHF
DNA: TGTGCCAGCAGTCCCCGGGAGGGTTCACCCCTCCACTTT

size: NA
D: TRBD2
J: TRBJ2-7
V: TRBV5-4
CDR3: CASSLVGGDYEQYF
DNA: TGTGCCAGCAGCTTGGTTGGGGGGGATTACGAGCAGTACTTC

size: NA
D: TRBD1
J: TRBJ1-5
V: TRBV7-8
CDR3: CASSFGRTGVQPQHF
DNA: TGTGCCAGCAGCTTCGGCCGGACAGGGGTTCAGCCCCAGCATTTT

size: few
D: NA
J: TRBJ1-1
V: TRBV7-9
CDR3: CASSLINPNTEAFF
DNA: TGTGCCAGCAGCTTAATCAATCCGAACACTGAAGCTTTCTTT

size: few
D: NA
J: TRBJ2-2
V: TRBV6-5
CDR3: CASSYSRQITGELFF
DNA: TGTGCCAGCAGTTACTCCAGACAGATCACCGGGGAGCTGTTTTTT

size: NA
D: TRBD1
J: TRBJ2-7
V: TRBV7-9
CDR3: CASSPTGREQYF
DNA: TGTGCCAGCAGCCCGACAGGGCGGGAGCAGTACTTC

size: NA
D: TRBD2
J: TRBJ2-5
V: TRBV6-6
CDR3: CASSWTSEPGDQYF
DNA: TGTGCCAGCAGTTGGACTAGCGAGCCGGGGGACCAGTACTTC

size: once
D: TRBD2
J: TRBJ2-1
V: TRBV11-3
CDR3: CASSLDYGGRGSYNEQFF
DNA: TGTGCCAGCAGCTTAGATTACGGTGGGAGGGGCTCCTACAATGAGCAGTTCTTC

size: NA
D: NA
J: TRBJ1-2
V: TRBV11-2
CDR3: CASSLAGVIANYGYTF
DNA: TGTGCCAGCAGCTTAGCAGGGGTTATAGCTAACTATGGCTACACCTTC

size: NA
D: TRBD2
J: TRBJ2-3
V: TRBV6-5
CDR3: CASGTTGGHTDTQYF
DNA: TGTGCCAGCGGTACGACGGGGGGGCACACAGATACGCAGTATTTT

size: NA
D: NA
J: TRBJ2-2
V: TRBV7-6
CDR3: CASSFPGAGELFF
DNA: TGTGCCAGCAGCTTCCCCGGTGCCGGGGAGCTGTTTTTT

size: few
D: NA
J: TRBJ1-5
V: TRBV2
CDR3: CASSDGRGNQPQHF
DNA: TGTGCCAGCAGTGACGGCCGGGGCAATCAGCCCCAGCATTTT

size: NA
D: TRBD2
J: TRBJ2-6
V: TRBV10-3
CDR3: CAISYLAGAVGANVLTF
DNA: TGTGCCATCAGTTATCTAGCGGGGGCCGTGGGGGCCAACGTCCTGACTTTC

size: few
D: NA
J: TRBJ2-7
V: TRBV7-2
CDR3: CASSWRRAQAYEQYF
DNA: TGTGCCAGCAGCTGGCGGAGAGCGCAAGCCTACGAGCAGTACTTC

size: few
D: NA
J: TRBJ1-5
V: TRBV5-1
CDR3: CASSLEGSVSQPQHF
DNA: TGCGCCAGCAGCTTGGAAGGGAGTGTCAGTCAGCCCCAGCATTTT

size: NA
D: TRBD1
J: TRBJ2-1
V: TRBV5-1
CDR3: CASSLGQGYNEQFF
DNA: TGCGCCAGCAGCTTGGGACAGGGTTACAATGAGCAGTTCTTC

size: NA
D: NA
J: TRBJ1-5
V: TRBV5-6
CDR3: CASSRGGGGNQPQHF
DNA: TGTGCCAGCAGCAGAGGGGGGGGAGGGAATCAGCCCCAGCATTTT

size: once
D: TRBD2
J: TRBJ2-2
V: TRBV27
CDR3: CASSTGTSGRTGELFF
DNA: TGTGCCAGCAGCACCGGGACTAGCGGGAGAACCGGGGAGCTGTTTTTT

size: NA
D: NA
J: TRBJ1-1
V: TRBV29-1
CDR3: CSVTFRGLNTEAFF
DNA: TGCAGCGTGACCTTTAGGGGACTAAACACTGAAGCTTTCTTT

size: NA
D: NA
J: TRBJ2-7
V: TRBV27
CDR3: CASQGDGSYEQYF
DNA: TGTGCCAGCCAAGGAGACGGTTCCTACGAGCAGTACTTC

size: NA
D: TRBD1
J: TRBJ2-7
V: TRBV13
CDR3: CASSSETGQGTYEQYF
DNA: TGTGCCAGCAGCTCTGAGACGGGACAGGGAACCTACGAGCAGTACTTC

size: NA
D: NA
J: TRBJ2-3
V: TRBV21-1
CDR3: CASSKDKLAHTQYF
DNA: TGTGCCAGCAGCAAGGACAAACTAGCGCATACGCAGTATTTT

size: NA
D: NA
J: TRBJ2-2
V: TRBV5-1
CDR3: CASSFRQDGGELFF
DNA: TGCGCCAGCAGCTTCAGACAAGACGGCGGGGAGCTGTTTTTT

size: few
D: TRBD1
J: TRBJ1-5
V: TRBV30
CDR3: CAWSPDRDQPQHF
DNA: TGTGCCTGGAGTCCCGACAGGGATCAGCCCCAGCATTTT

size: NA
D: NA
J: TRBJ2-3
V: TRBV2
CDR3: CASSLGGLTDTQYF
DNA: TGTGCCAGCTCTCTCGGGGGGCTAACAGATACGCAGTATTTT

size: few
D: TRBD1
J: TRBJ1-2
V: TRBV11-2
CDR3: CASSPGQGYGYTF
DNA: TGTGCCAGCAGCCCCGGACAGGGGTATGGCTACACCTTC

size: NA
D: NA
J: TRBJ2-5
V: TRBV9
CDR3: CASSVHPTREETQYF
DNA: TGTGCCAGCAGCGTACACCCAACTAGGGAGGAGACCCAGTACTTC

size: NA
D: TRBD1
J: TRBJ2-7
V: TRBV19
CDR3: CATEAGGGNEQYF
DNA: TGTGCCACCGAGGCAGGGGGCGGGAACGAGCAGTACTTC

size: NA
D: TRBD2
J: TRBJ2-3
V: TRBV5-6
CDR3: CASSGLVGLAGDDTQYF
DNA: TGTGCCAGCAGCGGACTCGTCGGACTAGCGGGGGACGATACGCAGTATTTT

size: NA
D: NA
J: TRBJ1-5
V: TRBV10-3
CDR3: CAISRDAGNQPQHF
DNA: TGTGCCATCAGCAGGGATGCGGGCAATCAGCCCCAGCATTTT

size: NA
D: TRBD1
J: TRBJ1-4
V: TRBV7-8
CDR3: CASSFRRTGVGPTNEKLFF
DNA: TGTGCCAGCAGCTTTAGAAGGACAGGGGTAGGGCCAACTAATGAAAAACTGTTTTTT

size: NA
D: TRBD2
J: TRBJ2-2
V: TRBV6-4
CDR3: CASSTSGNTGELFF
DNA: TGTGCCAGCAGTACTAGCGGGAACACCGGGGAGCTGTTTTTT

size: few
D: NA
J: TRBJ2-7
V: TRBV11-3
CDR3: CASSGTGSSYEQYF
DNA: TGTGCCAGCAGCGGTACGGGGAGCTCCTACGAGCAGTACTTC

size: NA
D: TRBD2
J: TRBJ2-4
V: TRBV5-5
CDR3: CASSLGGLAGAKNIQYF
DNA: TGTGCCAGCAGCTTGGGGGGGCTAGCGGGAGCCAAAAACATTCAGTACTTC

size: few
D: TRBD1
J: TRBJ1-2
V: TRBV7-9
CDR3: CASSQGVSDGYTF
DNA: TGTGCCAGCAGTCAGGGGGTGTCTGATGGCTACACCTTC

size: many
D: TRBD1
J: TRBJ2-7
V: TRBV4-2
CDR3: CASSDRTGTYEQYF
DNA: TGTGCCAGCAGCGACAGGACAGGGACCTACGAGCAGTACTTC

size: NA
D: TRBD1
J: TRBJ1-1
V: TRBV28
CDR3: CASSPPGGLNTEAFF
DNA: TGTGCCAGCAGTCCTCCAGGGGGGTTGAACACTGAAGCTTTCTTT

size: NA
D: TRBD1
J: TRBJ1-2
V: TRBV2
CDR3: CASTGQGTNYGYTF
DNA: TGTGCCAGCACGGGACAGGGGACAAACTATGGCTACACCTTC